The T cell receptor (beta chain) described here comes from a study of blood T cell repertoires in COVID-19 (dated by TCRdb to the early 2020s). Describing the broader study: Samples from collaborators originated in the United States, Italy and Spain and spanned both the acute and convalescent phases of COVID-19. The material from the prospective study consisted of cDNA or gDNA derived from T cells, B-cell-depleted T cells, or PBMCs. Deeply sampled blood TCRbeta repertoires from subjects exposed to, actively infected with, or recovered from COVID-19 were included in the dataset. The repertoires were released in a freely available public database meant as a resource for research on the immune response to SARS-CoV-2. Samples were obtained from the ongoing ImmuneRACE study (first 160 participants) and from 950 to 1,500 subjects provided by 6 global collaborators. A de-identified subject ID, COVID-19 status, age in years and sex were almost always included in the sample metadata. HLA class I and class II types, where available, came from metadata supplied by the sample provider rather than from assay-based typing.

Participants in the prospective study were aged about 18 to 95 years, lived in under 30 United States geographic areas, and enrolled through a virtual design. In the prospective study, cohorts were assigned on the basis of participant-reported clinical history obtained from a screening survey and a study questionnaire. Exposed participants had been in contact with someone with a PCR-confirmed or clinician-diagnosed COVID-19 case within 2 weeks of study entry. Mobile phlebotomists in the prospective study collected whole blood, serum and a nasopharyngeal or oropharyngeal swab from every participant. Additional blood draws and questionnaires over an approximately 2-month period could optionally be provided by prospective study participants. Prospective study blood samples were shipped either frozen or at room temperature before DNA extraction. From a lookup of the germline V gene, CDR1 and CDR2 are ENHRY and SYGVKD. The CDR3 holds 12 amino acids from the cysteine to the phenylalanine. CDR3 DNA is the only sequence kept; it has 36 bases, read in frame from the first base. The junction shows trimming of 6 bases on V and 6 bases on J, and the gene matches do not reach 1 base of it.

What the study reported, not specific to this receptor: The quantity of clinical and demographic metadata differed by source and by participant and was supplied without curation.

TCRbeta CDR3 regions were amplified from genomic DNA using the immunoSEQ Assay, a bias-controlled multiplex PCR. Regarding the original processing steps: The number of nucleated cells in each sample was estimated from the amplification of reference gene primers within the assay. To quantify the absolute abundance of each unique TCRbeta CDR3 rearrangement, sequence reads were collapsed and filtered. For each sample, productive Simpson clonality was calculated by taking the square root of Simpson's diversity index across productive rearrangements. TCRdb's version of the immuneACCESS table is confined to in-frame rearrangements and falls short of the full clone set. An unresolved V gene accounts for under half of the shortfall where checked; the remainder is of unknown origin. V and J calls and clone size come straight from that table; D and trimming were deduced from the DNA. The sample table lists fewer than 350,000 clones, about 85% of them with a count of one. The top ten hold around 2% of the sample.

As concerns this clone: Its antigen remains unidentified. No much larger clone is present one base from it, and per-base qualities are unavailable.

The rearrangement combines TRBV10-3 with TRBJ2-1, with TRBD2 identical over 8 junction bases. The source of this sequence is a woman in her thirties who had been exposed to COVID-19. The source material was PBMCs or T cells enriched from blood (not recorded which). The nucleotides are TGTGCCATCAGCGGGGGGGCCAATGAGCAGTTCTTC. The translation is CAISGGANEQFF.